This TCR beta chain was captured by sequencing in a study of T cell repertoires in cytomegalovirus infection. Study details: Matching HLA type, along with CMV infection, was indicated by public TCR beta signatures. General study points: Dominating the ex vivo response were HLA-C-restricted CMV-specific TCR beta clonotypes. Carriers of CMV and the relevant HLA type were discriminated by public TCR beta frequency.

One entry per CDR3 protein, called by TCRdb with MiXCR from the reads. The table records more than 400,000 distinct CDR3 sequences, 26% of them present only once. Notes on this clonotype: Its antigen is unidentified.

What was sequenced was PBMCs. The receptor comes from a human donor in good health (CMV status not recorded). Some clones in this sample may be carry-over from other donors' samples.

The CDR3 DNA reads TGTGCCAGCAGCTTAGACCAGACCTCCTACAATGAGCAGTTCTTC. Translated, it gives CASSLDQTSYNEQFF. The chain has TRBV7-2 and TRBJ2-1; D is unresolved. The CDR3 runs to 15 residues. CDR1 and CDR2 from the germline V gene are SGHTA and FQGNSA. The V end lost 1 base, the J end lost 0 bases, and 7 bases lay between the germline ends.